One and the same sample provided the 22 T cell receptor beta chains below, sequenced in a study of blood T cell repertoires in COVID-19. Measured with immunoSEQ multiplex PCR; TCRdb has only the in-frame clones, and not every one. The data contain about 260,000 clones, around nine tenths of them singletons. Sample: peripheral blood. The origin of the receptors is a man aged 40-49 years who had recovered from COVID-19.

The chain joins TRBV5-1 to TRBJ2-3; D remains unclear. The CDR3 runs to 15 residues. Trimming took off 2 bases at V and 2 bases at J, with 12 bases between the two ends. The germline V gene encodes CDR1 SGHRS and CDR2 YFSETQ. This chain's CDR3 is CASSFARRVTDTQYF. Here the CDR3 DNA reads TGCGCCAGCAGCTTCGCGCGCCGAGTCACAGATACGCAGTATTTT.

The gene calls are TRBV21-1 and TRBJ1-4; the DNA was not used to check the table's D call, TRBD1. TRBV21-1 is flagged as a pseudogene. CDR3 size: 13 residues. CDR3 nucleotides: TGTGCCAGCAGCTTTGGGCGCAGGGAAAAACTGTTTTTT. Translation gives CASSFGRREKLFF.

This clone is deemed medium-sized (0.01 to 0.1%). The same CDR3 arises from other DNA sequences in this sample as well. The rearrangement joins TRBV19 to TRBJ1-4; 10 nucleotides align to TRBD1. CDR3 length: 13 amino acids. Germline CDR1 reads LNHDA; CDR2 reads SQIVND (reference sequence). V was pared by 9 bases and J by 8 bases, with 6 bases of the junction left unmatched. CDR3 DNA: TGTGCCAGCAGTGGGACAGGGGAGGAAAAACTGTTTTTT. It is translated as CASSGTGEEKLFF.

The chain is built from TRBV27 and TRBJ1-1, with D possibly being TRBD1 (5 bases). V was trimmed by 6 bases and J by 0 bases, leaving 20 bases between them. The CDR3 is 17 amino acids. In germline, CDR1 is MNHEY, CDR2 SMNVEV (reference sequence). The CDR3 sequence: CASRSRAPARMNTEAFF. CDR3 coding DNA: TGTGCCAGCAGATCCAGGGCTCCCGCGCGAATGAACACTGAAGCTTTCTTT.

The chain joins TRBV29-1 to TRBJ1-2, with a tentative D call TRBD1 (5 bases). This CDR3 is 12 amino acids long. Germline CDR1 reads SQVTM; CDR2 reads ANQGSEA. In DNA form, the CDR3 reads TGCAGTTATGGGGGGGGAAACTATGGCTACACCTTC. The encoded protein is CSYGGGNYGYTF.

The chain has TRBV6-2 or TRBV6-3 and TRBJ2-2, with 12 bases identical to TRBD2. The germline CDR1 and CDR2 sequences are MNHEY and SVGEGT. The CDR3 has 17 residues. V lost 4 bases, J lost 3 bases, and 6 bases stayed unmatched. The CDR3 nucleotides read TGTGCCAGCAGTTTCCTAGCGGGGGGGCCGGACACCGGGGAGCTGTTTTTT. Translated: CASSFLAGGPDTGELFF.

J is TRBJ2-7 and V is TRBV19, with D perhaps matching TRBD1 (6 bases). There are 13 residues in the CDR3. Germline assignment: CDR1 LNHDA and CDR2 SQIVND (reference sequence). V shed 0 bases and J shed 4 bases, with 7 bases lying between them. CDR3 residues: CASSIDRGYEQYF. The CDR3 DNA reads as TGTGCCAGTAGTATAGACAGGGGTTACGAGCAGTACTTC.

This sequence joins TRBV18 and TRBJ1-1, with 12 bases aligning to TRBD1. The CDR3 spans 17 residues. The germline CDR1 and CDR2 sequences are KGHSH and LQKENI. The V gene end was trimmed by 1 base and the J gene end by 3 bases; junction bases not matched to a gene: 6. This CDR3 is CASSPRGQGARDTEAFF. The CDR3 bases are TGTGCCAGCTCACCACGGGGACAGGGGGCAAGAGACACTGAAGCTTTCTTT.

V is TRBV6-2 or TRBV6-3 and J is TRBJ1-2; D remains unclear. The length of the CDR3 is 11 residues. V lost 6 bases and J 8 bases, leaving 10 bases between the germline ends. Germline V lookup: CDR1 MNHEY, CDR2 SVGEGT. In DNA form, the CDR3 reads TGTGCCAGCAGATACGGGGAGGGCTACACCTTC. This encodes CASRYGEGYTF.

This rearrangement joins TRBV7-2 to TRBJ1-2; 10 bases map to TRBD1. The CDR3 length is 14 residues. V was clipped by 5 bases and J by 4 bases; unmatched bases: 4. The germline V gene encodes CDR1 SGHTA and CDR2 FQGNSA. The CDR3: CASSQWTGGYGYTF. The CDR3 DNA sequence: TGTGCCAGCAGCCAATGGACAGGGGGCTATGGCTACACCTTC.

V is TRBV4-2 and J is TRBJ2-7; 7 nucleotides align to TRBD2. The CDR3 has 14 residues. Per the germline V gene, CDR1 is LGHNA and CDR2 is YNFKEQ. Losses at the gene ends were 1 base for V and 5 bases for J; bases not matched to a gene: 5. CDR3 amino acids: CASSQVAGRDEQYF. The DNA for the CDR3 is TGTGCCAGCAGCCAAGTAGCAGGGAGGGACGAGCAGTACTTC.

The chain uses TRBV6-2 or TRBV6-3 and TRBJ1-3; TRBD1 might be the D (6 bases). CDR3 length: 16 amino acids. CDR1 MNHEY and CDR2 SVGEGT come from the germline V gene. Trimming pared 0 bases from V and 0 bases from J, leaving 9 bases between. CDR3 sequence: CASSYSMGASGNTIYF. The CDR3 region has the DNA TGTGCCAGCAGTTACTCGATGGGGGCCTCTGGAAACACCATATATTTT.

This rearrangement joins TRBV27 to TRBJ1-2; maybe TRBD1 (5 bases). CDR1 MNHEY and CDR2 SMNVEV come from the germline V gene (reference sequence). V lost 3 bases, J lost 8 bases, and 13 bases lay in between. The CDR3 length is 13 residues. Here the CDR3 reads CASSFGGIGGYTF. CDR3 DNA: TGTGCCAGCAGTTTCGGGGGGATTGGGGGCTACACCTTC.

The genes are TRBV7-8 and TRBJ1-1; tentative D call: TRBD1 (6 bases). Trimming removed 4 bases from V and 4 bases from J, with 10 bases in between. Germline CDR1 and CDR2: SGHVS and FQNEAQ. The CDR3 length is 13 residues. The CDR3 region is CASSSGTITEAFF. The CDR3 coding sequence is TGTGCCAGCAGCTCCGGGACAATCACTGAAGCTTTCTTT. Drawing the rest from reference TRBV7-8 and TRBJ1-1, the complete variable domain is GAGVSQSPRYKVAKRGQDVALRCDPISGHVSLFWYQQALGQGPEFLTYFQNEAQLDKSGLPSDRFFAERPEGSVSTLKIQRTQQEDSAVYLCASSSGTITEAFFGQGTRLTVV.

This chain joins TRBV9 and TRBJ1-5; weak D call: TRBD1 (6 bases). V was pared by 4 bases and J by 7 bases, with 12 bases between. The CDR3 is 13 amino acids. Germline loops: CDR1 SGDLS, CDR2 YYNGEE. The CDR3 DNA reads as TGTGCCAGCAGCCCCCAGGGGAAACAGCCCCAGCATTTT. Residues: CASSPQGKQPQHF.

This chain joins TRBV5-1 and TRBJ2-1, with 8 bases that match TRBD1. CDR3 length equals 15 residues. With 5 bases clipped from V and 3 bases from J, the junction kept 7 bases outside the gene matches. Germline V gives CDR1 SGHRS, CDR2 YFSETQ. In DNA, the CDR3 is TGCGCCAGCAGTAAACGACAGGGGATCTACAATGAGCAGTTCTTC. It codes for CASSKRQGIYNEQFF.

This chain uses TRBV27 with TRBJ2-5; D might be TRBD2 (7 bases). Deletions cut 3 bases from V and 4 bases from J, with 15 bases between. The CDR3 spans 15 residues. CDR1 MNHEY and CDR2 SMNVEV come from the germline V gene (reference sequence). In nucleotides, the CDR3 is TGTGCCAGCAGTTTCGGGGGGCGCGGAGTAGAGACCCAGTACTTC. This encodes CASSFGGRGVETQYF.

This clone occurred a few times. The chain couples TRBV27 to TRBJ1-5, with 9 bases fitting TRBD1. The germline CDR1 and CDR2 sequences are MNHEY and SMNVEV (reference sequence). The V segment lost 6 bases and the J segment 6 bases; nucleotides outside the gene matches: 6. The CDR3 is made up of 14 amino acids. The CDR3 nucleotides read TGTGCCAGCAGGGCCGGGACAGGGAGTCAGCCCCAGCATTTT. Protein: CASRAGTGSQPQHF.

The chain combines TRBV5-1 with TRBJ2-7; 8 bases align to TRBD2. The germline V gene encodes CDR1 SGHRS and CDR2 YFSETQ. The CDR3 length is 14 residues. The junction had 8 bases not matched to a gene; V was cut back by 4 bases and J by 5 bases. CDR3 protein: CASSPSGSKDEQYF. The DNA for the CDR3 is TGCGCCAGCAGCCCCAGCGGGAGTAAAGACGAGCAGTACTTC.

The V call is TRBV27, the J call TRBJ2-4, with a weak D call TRBD1 (5 bases). The V end lost 5 bases, the J end lost 3 bases, and 20 bases lay between the germline ends. The germline V gene encodes CDR1 MNHEY and CDR2 SMNVEV (reference sequence). The CDR3 loop spans 17 amino acids. The CDR3 loop reads CASSPPPSGLSKNIQYF. The DNA of the CDR3 is TGTGCCAGCAGTCCACCACCCTCAGGGTTGAGCAAAAACATTCAGTACTTC.

The chain couples TRBV6-5 to TRBJ2-2; a possible D gene is TRBD2 (7 bases). This CDR3 is 15 amino acids long. In germline, CDR1 is MNHEY, CDR2 SVGAGI. V lost 8 bases and J 3 bases, leaving 16 bases between the germline ends. In DNA form, the CDR3 reads TGTGCCAGCCGGGGAGGGGGGGCCTACACCGGGGAGCTGTTTTTT. It codes for CASRGGGAYTGELFF.

DNA for the CDR3: TGTGCCAGCAGTTTACGGGTCGGGACTGAAGCTTTCTTT. Its protein product is CASSLRVGTEAFF. V is TRBV27 and J is TRBJ1-1; D is unclear. Germline lookup yields CDR1 MNHEY and CDR2 SMNVEV (reference sequence). This CDR3 has 13 residues. V gave up 2 bases and J gave up 5 bases, with 9 bases separating them.